A selection of T cell receptor beta chains follows, all from one sample in a study of T cells in Graves' hyperthyroidism and ophthalmopathy. TCRdb analysed the multiplex PCR reads with MiXCR anew, one entry per CDR3 protein. Here the sample spans over 500,000 distinct CDR3 sequences, 17% being singletons. Sequencing was performed on blood. The receptors come from a woman aged 18-29 years with Graves' ophthalmopathy. The CDR3 runs from the conserved cysteine through the conserved F or W. A D gene is named only where the DNA matches it firmly. Clone size is shown for a subset of rows, as once, few, many or a class of expanded clone.

NA,TRBJ1-5,TRBV30,many,CAWSGGFRNQPQHF,TGTGCCTGGAGTGGCGGGTTCAGGAATCAGCCCCAGCATTTT
TRBD2,TRBJ2-2,TRBV6-2/TRBV6-3,NA,CASSYPGLAAHGELFF,TGTGCCAGCAGTTACCCGGGACTAGCGGCTCACGGGGAGCTGTTTTTT
TRBD1,TRBJ1-1,TRBV6-1,many,CASSLRGGRGPEDNTEAFF,TGTGCCAGCAGTCTCAGGGGGGGCAGGGGGCCGGAGGATAACACTGAAGCTTTCTTT
TRBD1,TRBJ2-5,TRBV12-5,few,CASGSGQGLQETQYF,TGTGCTAGTGGTTCCGGACAGGGCCTCCAAGAGACCCAGTACTTC
NA,TRBJ1-4,TRBV28,NA,CASKNRDSEEKLFF,TGTGCCAGCAAGAATCGGGATTCGGAAGAAAAACTGTTTTTT
NA,TRBJ2-1,TRBV7-2,NA,CASSRPTSPYNHQFF,TGTGCCAGCAGCCGGCCCACCAGCCCCTACAATCACCAGTTCTTC
TRBD1,TRBJ2-5,TRBV20-1,NA,CSAPGQGAAETQYF,TGCAGTGCACCGGGACAGGGGGCCGCGGAGACCCAGTACTTC
TRBD1,TRBJ1-1,TRBV2,NA,CASSTMGQGATEAFF,TGTGCCAGCAGTACCATGGGACAGGGGGCCACTGAAGCTTTCTTT
NA,TRBJ2-7,TRBV3-1,NA,CASSQGGKIYEQYF,TGTGCCAGCAGCCAGGGGGGTAAGATCTACGAGCAGTACTTC
NA,TRBJ1-5,TRBV2,NA,CASSGVPDSEPQHF,TGTGCCAGCAGCGGGGTGCCGGACTCTGAGCCCCAGCATTTT
TRBD1,TRBJ1-6,TRBV20-1,NA,CSAQPGQGALYNSPLHF,TGCAGTGCCCAACCGGGACAGGGGGCACTCTATAATTCACCCCTCCACTTT
TRBD1,TRBJ2-7,TRBV6-1,NA,CASRPDRGSLRNYEQYF,TGTGCCAGCAGACCCGACAGGGGAAGTTTGCGTAACTACGAGCAGTACTTC
TRBD1,TRBJ2-1,TRBV4-1,many,CASSHWDRVDEQFF,TGCGCCAGCAGCCACTGGGACAGGGTCGATGAGCAGTTCTTC
TRBD2,TRBJ2-7,TRBV6-1,NA,CAIIAGGSYEQYF,TGTGCCATCATAGCGGGGGGGTCCTACGAGCAGTACTTC
TRBD2,TRBJ2-5,TRBV11-2,many,CASTEEAGGGTQYF,TGTGCCAGCACCGAAGAAGCGGGGGGGGGGACCCAGTACTTC
NA,TRBJ2-7,TRBV13,many,CASRPTGGHEQYF,TGTGCCAGCAGACCAACGGGGGGCCACGAGCAGTACTTC